This T cell receptor beta chain is drawn from a study of T cells in Graves' hyperthyroidism and ophthalmopathy. This clonotype was found many times. Its antigen is not identified. Study conclusions and caveats: The majority of expanded thyroid clonotypes above 0.001 also appeared in blood.

Amplification of TCR beta CDR3 regions was performed using RNA transcripts as template. The HTBI primer set drove a first-round RT-PCR of the TCR CDR3. Each CDR3 protein is one row after TCRdb ran MiXCR on the multiplex PCR reads. The top ten clones hold roughly 19% of a sample with around 400,000 distinct CDR3 sequences, 13% to 15% of them seen once. On the basis of clinical symptoms, serum thyroxine and TRAb, thyroid ultrasound and orbital computed tomography, diagnoses were made. Sample: blood. This sequence was found in a woman aged 60-70 years with Graves' ophthalmopathy.

The CDR3 DNA reads TGTGCCAGCAGTTCCCCGACAGGGCCAGAGACCCAGTACTTC. As protein: CASSSPTGPETQYF. The gene calls are TRBV12-3 or TRBV12-4 and TRBJ2-5, with 7 bases aligning to TRBD1. The length of the CDR3 is 14 residues. The ends lost 4 bases at V and 4 bases at J; junction bases unmatched: 6.